Following are 6 T cell receptor beta chains from one sample sequenced in a study of blood T cell repertoires in COVID-19. The data were produced by immunoSEQ multiplex PCR, yet TCRdb's version contains in-frame clones alone and is incomplete. The sample carries some 290,000 clones, around 85% recorded once. Material: peripheral blood. The receptor source for this set is a young woman with COVID-19, enrolled during active disease.

The chain uses TRBV27 and TRBJ2-2, with a possible D match to TRBD1 (5 bases). Germline V lookup: CDR1 MNHEY, CDR2 SMNVEV (reference sequence). Trimming removed 3 bases from V and 7 bases from J, with 12 bases in between. The CDR3 has 14 residues. This chain's CDR3 is CASSFKGRGGELFF. CDR3 nucleotide sequence: TGTGCCAGCAGTTTTAAGGGTAGGGGCGGGGAGCTGTTTTTT.

V gene TRBV6-1 combines with J gene TRBJ1-5; D ambiguous. V shed 1 base and J shed 0 bases, with 7 bases lying between them. The CDR3 runs 15 residues. CDR1 and CDR2 (germline): MNHNS, SASEGT. The CDR3 protein is CASSEGGYSNQPQHF. Here the CDR3 DNA reads TGTGCCAGCAGTGAAGGAGGGTATAGCAATCAGCCCCAGCATTTT.

This rearrangement joins TRBV6-6 to TRBJ2-5; 9 bases agree with TRBD2. CDR3 length equals 15 residues. Germline CDR1 MNHNY, CDR2 SVGAGI (reference sequence). Trimming removed 7 bases from V and 6 bases from J; junction bases left unmatched: 12. CDR3: CASNLAGGDSQTQYF. The CDR3 region has the DNA TGTGCCAGCAACCTGGCGGGGGGGGACTCCCAGACCCAGTACTTC.

The V gene is TRBV18, the J gene TRBJ1-4; 10 bases line up with TRBD1. The CDR3 runs to 15 residues. Germline-derived CDR1 and CDR2 are KGHSH and LQKENI. V shed 1 base and J 8 bases; nucleotides not matched to a gene: 4. The chain's CDR3 is CASSPRGQGPEKLFF. CDR3 bases: TGTGCCAGCTCACCACGGGGACAGGGGCCCGAAAAACTGTTTTTT.

The V call is TRBV7-8, the J call TRBJ2-3; 12 positions match TRBD2. V trimming: 7 bases; J trimming: 4 bases; junction bases outside the gene matches: 12. Germline loops: CDR1 SGHVS, CDR2 FQNEAQ. This CDR3 region has 17 residues. CDR3 DNA sequence: TGTGCCAGCACCCCTACCCCTCTAGCGGGGGGGCCAGATACGCAGTATTTT. Residues: CASTPTPLAGGPDTQYF.

This CDR3 is CASSLLVSSAGELFF. CDR3 bases: TGTGCCAGCAGCTTGCTTGTTTCGTCGGCCGGGGAGCTGTTTTTT. The rearrangement links TRBV5-4 to TRBJ2-2; D unresolved. The CDR3 contains 15 residues. Looked up from germline, CDR1 is SGHNT and CDR2 is YYREEE (reference sequence). V was cut by 1 base and J by 6 bases, with 13 bases left in between. The full variable domain, completed using reference TRBV5-4 and TRBJ2-2, is ETGVTQSPTHLIKTRGQQVTLRCSSQSGHNTVSWYQQALGQGPQFIFQYYREEENGRGNFPPRFSGLQFPNYSSELNVNALELDDSALYLCASSLLVSSAGELFFGEGSRLTVL.